These T cell receptor beta chains were read from a single sample in a study of blood T cell repertoires in COVID-19. Profiled with immunoSEQ multiplex PCR; TCRdb holds only in-frame clones, not every one. The sample includes thousands of clones, 75% to 90% seen only once; the top ten take about 4.7%. Sequenced input: peripheral blood. These receptors were obtained from a man older than 75 with active COVID-19. Both conserved end residues are part of each CDR3. Each record gives: J gene, clone size, D gene, V gene, CDR3 length, CDR3 protein, CDR3 DNA. D genes are given only for firm matches. Size is omitted from some rows. Given values are once, few, many or a class for expanded clones.

>TRBJ1-2|.|TRBD1|TRBV27|14
CASRSGGQRYGYTF
TGTGCCAGCAGGAGCGGGGGACAGCGCTATGGCTACACCTTC
>TRBJ1-2|.|TRBD1|TRBV5-6|16
CASSFDPSTGSYGYTF
TGTGCCAGCAGCTTTGACCCCTCGACAGGGAGCTATGGCTACACCTTC
>TRBJ2-1|.|TRBD2|TRBV7-3|14
CASSFTSGSNEQFF
TGTGCCAGCAGCTTCACTAGCGGGAGTAATGAGCAGTTCTTC
>TRBJ2-3|.|TRBD1|TRBV5-6|17
CASSYRGTGFRTDTQYF
TGTGCCAGCAGCTACAGGGGAACAGGGTTCCGAACAGATACGCAGTATTTT
>TRBJ2-3|.|TRBD2|TRBV4-1|17
CASSQDTGTSGTDTQYF
TGCGCCAGCAGCCAGGACACCGGGACTAGCGGCACAGATACGCAGTATTTT
>TRBJ1-2|.|TRBD1|TRBV3-1/TRBV3-2|14
CASSLVGQGKGYTF
TGTGCCAGCAGCCTTGTTGGACAGGGGAAGGGCTACACCTTC
>TRBJ2-2|.|.|TRBV5-5|16
CASTPTAGAYTGELFF
TGTGCCAGCACCCCGACGGCAGGGGCGTACACCGGGGAGCTGTTTTTT
>TRBJ2-1|.|TRBD1|TRBV18|17
CASSPRNGDRGYNEQFF
TGTGCCAGCTCACCCAGAAATGGGGACAGGGGTTACAATGAGCAGTTCTTC
>TRBJ2-5|.|TRBD2|TRBV18|16
CASSSDASGSTETQYF
TGTGCCAGCTCATCGGACGCTAGCGGGAGTACGGAGACCCAGTACTTC
>TRBJ2-3|few|TRBD2|TRBV5-1|15
CASSPEREGRDTQYF
TGCGCCAGCAGCCCGGAGCGGGAGGGCCGCGATACGCAGTATTTT
>TRBJ2-1|.|TRBD2|TRBV5-1|15
CASSLLAGTYNEQFF
TGCGCCAGCAGCTTGCTAGCGGGGACCTACAATGAGCAGTTCTTC
>TRBJ2-6|.|.|TRBV21-1|18
CASSKAPGRGSGANVLTF
TGTGCCAGCAGCAAAGCGCCGGGGAGGGGGTCTGGGGCCAACGTCCTGACTTTC
>TRBJ1-6|.|.|TRBV19|14
CASSIDRFGSPLHF
TGTGCCAGTAGTATCGACAGGTTTGGTTCACCCCTCCACTTT
>TRBJ2-7|.|.|TRBV12-3/TRBV12-4|12
CASSSLGYEQYF
TGTGCCAGCAGCTCACTTGGCTACGAGCAGTACTTC
>TRBJ2-3|.|TRBD2|TRBV5-8|15
CASSLVAGGTDTQYF
TGTGCCAGCAGCTTGGTGGCGGGAGGGACAGATACGCAGTATTTT
>TRBJ1-2|.|TRBD1|TRBV7-2|16
CASSLVPGQANYGYTF
TGTGCCAGCAGCTTAGTTCCGGGACAGGCAAACTATGGCTACACCTTC
>TRBJ2-1|few|TRBD2|TRBV5-1|16
CASSLGGLAGTNEQFF
TGCGCCAGCAGCTTGGGAGGGCTAGCGGGAACCAATGAGCAGTTCTTC
>TRBJ2-3|.|TRBD2|TRBV5-1|18
CASSFSGLAGARSDTQYF
TGCGCCAGCAGCTTTTCAGGACTAGCGGGAGCGCGATCAGATACGCAGTATTTT
>TRBJ2-7|.|TRBD2|TRBV9|15
CASSTSSGRVYEQYF
TGTGCCAGCAGCACCTCTAGCGGGAGGGTATACGAGCAGTACTTC
>TRBJ1-5|.|.|TRBV30|13
CAWAVHGNQPQHF
TGTGCCTGGGCGGTCCACGGTAATCAGCCCCAGCATTTT
>TRBJ2-7|.|TRBD2|TRBV7-9|12
CASSRDYNEQYF
TGTGCCAGCAGCAGGGACTACAACGAGCAGTACTTC
>TRBJ2-7|.|TRBD2|TRBV29-1|13
CSVQTSEIYEQYF
TGCAGCGTTCAGACTAGCGAAATCTACGAGCAGTACTTC
>TRBJ2-6|.|.|TRBV6-1|15
CASSDRRAGANVLTF
TGTGCCAGCAGTGATCGCAGGGCTGGGGCCAACGTCCTGACTTTC
>TRBJ2-1|.|TRBD2|TRBV4-1|17
CASSQDLGLATGGEQFF
TGCGCCAGCAGCCAAGATTTAGGACTAGCAACTGGGGGGGAGCAGTTCTTC
>TRBJ2-2|once|TRBD2|TRBV5-1|15
CASRETSGNTGELFF
TGCGCCAGCAGGGAGACTAGCGGAAACACCGGGGAGCTGTTTTTT
>TRBJ2-4|.|.|TRBV25-1|14
CASSEYRQTNIQYF
TGTGCCAGCAGTGAATATCGACAGACAAACATTCAGTACTTC